The T cell receptor (beta chain) under discussion was sequenced for a study of control samples from healthy donors and cancer patients. Produced via immunoSEQ multiplex PCR; TCRdb's table is partial and in-frame only. The table includes tens of thousands of clones, 90% to 95% detected once. Germline V lookup: CDR1 MNHEY, CDR2 SVGAGI. Deletions cut 7 bases from V and 0 bases from J, with 12 bases between. This CDR3 is built from 14 residues. The TCR was taken from a man aged 45-65 years with lung cancer. The chain links TRBV6-5 to TRBJ2-5; D possibly corresponds to TRBD2 (5 bases). Sequencing was done on a sample of PBMCs. CDR3 sequence reads: CASTAGDHQETQYF. The CDR3 coding sequence is TGTGCCAGCACGGCGGGCGACCACCAAGAGACCCAGTACTTC.